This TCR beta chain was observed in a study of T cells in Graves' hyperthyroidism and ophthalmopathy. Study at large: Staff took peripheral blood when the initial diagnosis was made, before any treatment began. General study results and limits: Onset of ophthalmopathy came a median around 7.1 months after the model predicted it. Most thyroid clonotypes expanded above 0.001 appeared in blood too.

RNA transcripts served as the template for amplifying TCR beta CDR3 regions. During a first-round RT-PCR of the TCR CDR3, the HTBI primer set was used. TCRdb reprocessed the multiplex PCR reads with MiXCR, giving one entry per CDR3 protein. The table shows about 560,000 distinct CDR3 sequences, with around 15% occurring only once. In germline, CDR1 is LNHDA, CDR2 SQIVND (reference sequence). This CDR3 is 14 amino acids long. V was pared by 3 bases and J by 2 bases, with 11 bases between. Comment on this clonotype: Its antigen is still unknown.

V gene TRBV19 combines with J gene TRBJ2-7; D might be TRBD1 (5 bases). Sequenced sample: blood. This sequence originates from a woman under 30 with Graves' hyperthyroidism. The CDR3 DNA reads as TGTGCCAGTAGTATTTGGGGCAGCCCCTACGAGCAGTACTTC. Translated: CASSIWGSPYEQYF.